This is a list of T cell receptor beta chains from one sample in a study of post-analysis software for immune sequencing data. Each CDR3 protein gets one entry after TCRdb re-called the PCR reads with MiXCR. The table records roughly 800,000 distinct CDR3 sequences, around 53% of them present only once. The sample consisted of blood. All receptors come from a girl between 5 and 17 years old with multiple sclerosis. Both conserved end residues are part of each CDR3. The D gene is left open where the match is weak. Rows may omit the clone size; those that give it use once, few, many or a size class.

clone_size	cdr3_length	d_call	v_call	j_call	cdr3_aa	cdr3_nt
-	15	-	TRBV9	TRBJ2-5	CASSVAEEVQETQYF	TGTGCCAGCAGCGTAGCGGAAGAGGTCCAAGAGACCCAGTACTTC
-	11	-	TRBV20-1	TRBJ2-7	CSATRGYEQYF	TGCAGTGCTACCAGGGGCTACGAGCAGTACTTC
few	12	-	TRBV7-3	TRBJ2-1	CASSPNLEEQFF	TGTGCCAGTAGCCCCAACCTAGAGGAGCAGTTCTTC
-	15	TRBD1	TRBV5-1	TRBJ1-2	CASSSQMTGVSGYTF	TGCGCCAGCAGCTCACAGATGACAGGGGTCAGTGGCTACACCTTC
few	16	-	TRBV6-5	TRBJ2-7	CASSYSQLLSSYEQYF	TGTGCCAGCAGTTACTCCCAGCTGCTAAGCTCCTACGAGCAGTACTTC
-	13	-	TRBV7-3	TRBJ2-1	CASAGPAGNEQFF	TGTGCCAGCGCGGGACCCGCCGGGAATGAGCAGTTCTTC
few	14	-	TRBV10-3	TRBJ1-1	CAISESAVRSEAFF	TGTGCCATCAGCGAATCAGCCGTCCGCTCAGAAGCTTTCTTT
few	13	-	TRBV7-3	TRBJ2-5	CASSPSVQETQYF	TGTGCCAGCAGCCCCTCGGTACAAGAGACCCAGTACTTC
few	11	-	TRBV12-3/TRBV12-4	TRBJ2-1	CASTVYNEQFF	TGTGCCAGCACCGTTTACAATGAGCAGTTCTTC
-	13	-	TRBV20-1	TRBJ2-1	CSAPTLDYNEQFF	TGCAGTGCTCCTACCCTGGACTACAATGAGCAGTTCTTC
-	17	TRBD2	TRBV5-1	TRBJ2-1	CASSYTKAGVTYNEQFF	TGCGCCAGCAGTTATACCAAAGCGGGAGTTACCTACAATGAGCAGTTCTTC
-	17	TRBD2	TRBV28	TRBJ2-7	CASSLILGTSGRTEQYF	TGTGCCAGCAGTTTAATTCTAGGGACTAGCGGGAGGACCGAGCAGTACTTC
-	15	-	TRBV11-2	TRBJ2-7	CASSLSLFANYEQYF	TGTGCCAGCAGCTTGTCCTTATTTGCAAACTACGAGCAGTACTTC
-	14	TRBD2	TRBV6-4	TRBJ2-5	CASSPSGTMETQYF	TGTGCCAGCAGTCCTAGCGGGACAATGGAGACCCAGTACTTC
-	16	TRBD1	TRBV7-9	TRBJ1-5	CASSPTGAWENQPQHF	TGTGCCAGCAGCCCGACAGGGGCTTGGGAAAATCAGCCCCAGCATTTT
-	15	TRBD2	TRBV7-2	TRBJ2-1	CANSFGTSGRDEQFF	TGTGCCAACAGCTTCGGGACTAGCGGGAGGGATGAGCAGTTCTTC
-	16	-	TRBV2	TRBJ2-1	CASSALGRVTYNEQFF	TGTGCCAGCAGTGCATTGGGCAGGGTTACGTACAATGAGCAGTTCTTC
-	16	-	TRBV7-6	TRBJ2-5	CASSPRLGGSQETQYF	TGTGCCAGCAGCCCCCGTCTCGGGGGCAGTCAAGAGACCCAGTACTTC
-	15	TRBD2	TRBV5-1	TRBJ2-7	CASSLQAGAGYEQYF	TGCGCCAGCAGCTTGCAGGCGGGAGCTGGGTACGAGCAGTACTTC
-	14	-	TRBV13	TRBJ2-4	CASSQRLAKNIQYF	TGTGCCAGCAGCCAGCGGTTGGCCAAAAACATTCAGTACTTC
-	16	TRBD2	TRBV20-1	TRBJ2-7	CSARVTLAPSSYEQYF	TGCAGTGCTAGGGTCACACTAGCGCCAAGCTCCTACGAGCAGTACTTC
few	14	-	TRBV6-5	TRBJ2-3	CASSYWSSTDTQYF	TGTGCCAGCAGTTATTGGTCTAGCACAGATACGCAGTATTTT
-	14	-	TRBV5-1	TRBJ2-7	CASSFTPGQYEQYF	TGCGCCAGCAGCTTCACTCCGGGACAATACGAGCAGTACTTC
-	17	TRBD1	TRBV12-3/TRBV12-4	TRBJ2-3	CASSSRADRGHADTQYF	TGTGCCAGCAGCTCTCGGGCAGACAGGGGGCACGCAGATACGCAGTATTTT
-	14	-	TRBV20-1	TRBJ1-2	CSARDQAGNYGYTF	TGCAGTGCTAGAGATCAGGCAGGCAACTATGGCTACACCTTC
few	13	-	TRBV29-1	TRBJ2-1	CSVQFGSYNEQFF	TGCAGCGTCCAGTTCGGCTCCTACAATGAGCAGTTCTTC
few	12	-	TRBV7-9	TRBJ1-2	CASSLGAGGYTF	TGTGCCAGCAGCTTAGGCGCTGGCGGCTACACCTTC
-	19	-	TRBV6-5	TRBJ2-7	CASSSDRYAEPSNSYEQYF	TGTGCCAGCAGTTCCGACAGGTACGCGGAACCGTCGAACTCCTACGAGCAGTACTTC
few	14	-	TRBV7-8	TRBJ2-4	CASSPLEVIIIQYF	TGTGCCAGCAGCCCCCTGGAGGTCATCATCATTCAGTACTTC
-	13	TRBD1	TRBV2	TRBJ2-1	CARQTGLRGEQFF	TGTGCCAGACAGACAGGGCTACGTGGTGAGCAGTTCTTC
once	14	TRBD1	TRBV9	TRBJ1-5	CASSRTGGYQPQHF	TGTGCCAGCAGCCGCACAGGGGGGTACCAGCCCCAGCATTTT
few	14	-	TRBV5-1	TRBJ2-5	CASGGGVNQETQYF	TGCGCCAGTGGAGGGGGCGTAAATCAAGAGACCCAGTACTTC
-	15	-	TRBV20-1	TRBJ1-5	CSALPRGPSSKPQHF	TGCAGTGCCCTCCCCAGGGGCCCCTCGTCAAAACCCCAGCATTTT
once	12	-	TRBV2	TRBJ2-7	CATLNLGQEQYF	TGTGCCACTTTAAATCTCGGGCAAGAGCAGTACTTC
once	14	-	TRBV6-2/TRBV6-3	TRBJ2-7	CASTHEGMLREQYF	TGTGCCAGCACCCATGAGGGAATGCTACGAGAGCAGTACTTC
-	16	TRBD2	TRBV11-2	TRBJ2-1	CASSLWASGAYNEQFF	TGTGCCAGCAGCTTATGGGCTAGCGGGGCATACAATGAGCAGTTCTTC
-	16	-	TRBV11-2	TRBJ1-2	CASSAGPRGSLYGYTF	TGTGCCAGCAGCGCGGGGCCCAGGGGCTCTCTCTATGGCTACACCTTC
-	16	TRBD1	TRBV5-1	TRBJ1-2	CASSLGGQGVKSGYTF	TGCGCCAGCAGCTTGGGAGGACAGGGAGTTAAATCTGGCTACACCTTC
-	14	-	TRBV14	TRBJ2-7	CASSQAGSPYEQYF	TGTGCCAGCAGCCAAGCAGGGTCCCCCTACGAGCAGTACTTC
-	15	-	TRBV7-9	TRBJ2-5	CASSSHARGQETQYF	TGTGCCAGCAGCTCCCACGCCCGCGGCCAAGAGACCCAGTACTTC
-	11	TRBD2	TRBV14	TRBJ2-4	CASSHAGEQYF	TGTGCCAGCAGCCATGCGGGGGAGCAGTACTTC
-	15	TRBD1	TRBV5-1	TRBJ2-7	CASSEPGQGKYEQYF	TGCGCCAGCAGCGAACCGGGACAGGGAAAATACGAGCAGTACTTC
-	14	-	TRBV10-3	TRBJ1-1	CAISEREGNTEAFF	TGTGCCATCAGTGAGAGAGAGGGGAACACTGAAGCTTTCTTT
once	19	TRBD1	TRBV12-3/TRBV12-4	TRBJ1-2	CASSPRDRGPNPANYGYTF	TGTGCCAGCAGTCCCAGGGACAGGGGTCCTAACCCAGCTAACTATGGCTACACCTTC
-	17	-	TRBV7-7	TRBJ1-5	CASSPQNRPYSNQPQHF	TGTGCTAGCAGCCCGCAGAACAGGCCATATAGCAATCAGCCCCAGCATTTT
-	17	TRBD2	TRBV4-1	TRBJ2-5	CASSLGLAGGGPETQYF	TGCGCCAGCAGCCTCGGACTAGCGGGAGGAGGTCCGGAGACCCAGTACTTC
-	14	-	TRBV5-1	TRBJ2-7	CASSLAEGVSEQYF	TGCGCCAGCAGCTTGGCTGAGGGGGTTTCCGAGCAGTACTTC
-	14	-	TRBV5-1	TRBJ2-1	CASSFGRSNNEQFF	TGCGCCAGCAGCTTTGGCAGGAGTAACAATGAGCAGTTCTTC
few	13	-	TRBV10-3	TRBJ1-2	CAIGDTGEYGYTF	TGTGCCATCGGGGACACCGGGGAGTATGGCTACACCTTC
-	13	-	TRBV19	TRBJ1-2	CASTDRRNYGYTF	TGTGCCAGCACCGACAGACGTAACTATGGCTACACCTTC
-	18	TRBD2	TRBV5-1	TRBJ2-1	CASSYRLAGGARGNEQFF	TGCGCCAGCAGCTACCGACTAGCGGGAGGGGCCCGAGGGAATGAGCAGTTCTTC
few	16	TRBD1	TRBV7-7	TRBJ2-1	CASSSGTVTSYNEQFF	TGTGCTAGCAGCTCGGGGACAGTTACTTCCTACAATGAGCAGTTCTTC
-	17	TRBD2	TRBV7-2	TRBJ2-7	CASSTRSSSGGATEQYF	TGTGCCAGCAGCACCCGCTCGTCTAGCGGGGGGGCAACCGAGCAGTACTTC
few	14	-	TRBV5-1	TRBJ2-3	CASSLGGTPNTQYF	TGCGCCAGCAGCTTGGGAGGGACCCCGAATACGCAGTATTTT
-	15	TRBD1	TRBV20-1	TRBJ2-7	CSAYSRDRGRGEQYF	TGCAGTGCCTATAGCCGGGACAGGGGGCGCGGCGAGCAGTACTTC
-	15	-	TRBV5-1	TRBJ2-6	CASSKPRSGANVLTF	TGCGCCAGCAGCAAACCTAGATCTGGGGCCAACGTCCTGACTTTC